Listed here is a single TCR beta chain. These data originate in a study of blood T cell repertoires in COVID-19. Study-level information: The analysed material was cDNA or gDNA that came from T cells, B-cell-depleted T cells, or PBMCs.

Per the authors' pipeline: Reference gene primers were amplified, and this amplification served to estimate nucleated cell counts. The protocol was immunoSEQ multiplex PCR, while the TCRdb copy is restricted to in-frame clones and leaves out a portion. That table is the source of V, J and clone size, and D and trimming were worked out from the DNA. The table lists hundreds of thousands of clones, roughly 86% of them singletons. The sample taken for sequencing was peripheral blood. The sequence came from a human donor in a cohort sampled during active COVID-19.

The CDR3 loop is CASSLFPGGSYGYTF. The CDR3 coding sequence is TGTGCCAGCAGTTTATTCCCGGGTGGAAGCTATGGCTACACCTTC. V usage is TRBV27 and J usage is TRBJ1-2, with no clear D. The V gene lost 1 base and the J gene lost 4 bases, with 13 bases spanning the gap. Germline V gene lookup returns CDR1 MNHEY and CDR2 SMNVEV (reference sequence). The CDR3 consists of 15 residues.